The present T cell receptor (beta chain) was sequenced within a study of cytomegalovirus exposure and HLA in healthy donors. For the study at large: Prior work identified around 120 million unique TCR beta sequences in about 179 million T cells.

Those who donated were healthy bone marrow donors. V was cut by 8 bases and J by 7 bases, with 10 bases left in between. CDR3 length: 11 amino acids. Germline-derived CDR1 and CDR2 are MNHNS and SASEGT. 13 Jbeta primers and 60 Vbeta primers were used for the PCR. The protocol was immunoSEQ multiplex PCR, while the TCRdb copy is restricted to in-frame clones and leaves out a portion. The sample lists approximately 140,000 clones; over 75% were seen once. The TCR comes from a boy aged 5-17 years in good health and CMV-seronegative. The source material was PBMCs. The chain carries TRBV6-1 and TRBJ2-3, with D uncertain. This CDR3 reads CASRGSNTQYF. CDR3 bases: TGTGCCAGCCGAGGCTCGAATACGCAGTATTTT.